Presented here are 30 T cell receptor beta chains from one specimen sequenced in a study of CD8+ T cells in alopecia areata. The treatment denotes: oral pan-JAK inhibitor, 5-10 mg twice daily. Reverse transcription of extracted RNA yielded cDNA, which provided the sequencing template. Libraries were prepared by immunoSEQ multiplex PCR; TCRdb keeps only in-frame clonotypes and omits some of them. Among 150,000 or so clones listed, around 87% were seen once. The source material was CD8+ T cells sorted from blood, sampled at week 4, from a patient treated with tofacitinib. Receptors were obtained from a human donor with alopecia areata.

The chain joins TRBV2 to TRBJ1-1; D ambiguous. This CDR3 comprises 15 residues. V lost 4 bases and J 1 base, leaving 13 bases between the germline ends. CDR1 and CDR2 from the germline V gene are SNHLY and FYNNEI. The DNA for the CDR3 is TGTGCCAGCAGTGCCTGGGAAACGGCGAACACTGAAGCTTTCTTT. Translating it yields CASSAWETANTEAFF.

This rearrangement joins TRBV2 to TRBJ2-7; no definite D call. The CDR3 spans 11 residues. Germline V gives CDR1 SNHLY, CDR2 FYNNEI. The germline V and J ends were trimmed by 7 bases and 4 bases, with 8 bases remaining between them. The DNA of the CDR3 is TGTGCCAGCACGGTCGGATACGAGCAGTACTTC. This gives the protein CASTVGYEQYF.

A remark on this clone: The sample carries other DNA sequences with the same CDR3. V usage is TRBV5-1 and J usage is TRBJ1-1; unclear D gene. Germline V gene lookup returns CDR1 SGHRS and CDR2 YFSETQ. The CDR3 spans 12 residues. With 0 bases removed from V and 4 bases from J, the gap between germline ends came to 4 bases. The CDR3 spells CASSLVGTEAFF. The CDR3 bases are TGCGCCAGCAGCTTGGTAGGCACTGAAGCTTTCTTT.

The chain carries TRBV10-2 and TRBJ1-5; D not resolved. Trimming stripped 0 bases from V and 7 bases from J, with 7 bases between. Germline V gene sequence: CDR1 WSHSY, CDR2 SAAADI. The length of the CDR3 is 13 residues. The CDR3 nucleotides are TGCGCCAGCAGTGAGTCAGGAGGGCAGCCCCAGCATTTT. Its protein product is CASSESGGQPQHF.

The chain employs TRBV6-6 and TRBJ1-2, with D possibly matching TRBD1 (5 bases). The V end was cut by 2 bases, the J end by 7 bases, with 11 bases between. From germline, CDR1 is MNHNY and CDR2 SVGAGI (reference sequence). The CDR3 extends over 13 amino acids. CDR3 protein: CASSYLDSSGYTF. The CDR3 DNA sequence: TGTGCCAGCAGTTACCTCGACAGTAGTGGCTACACCTTC.

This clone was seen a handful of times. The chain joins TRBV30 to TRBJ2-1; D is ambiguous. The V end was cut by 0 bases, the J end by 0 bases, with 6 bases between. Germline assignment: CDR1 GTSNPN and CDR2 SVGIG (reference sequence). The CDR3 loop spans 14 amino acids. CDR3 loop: CAWSVASSYNEQFF. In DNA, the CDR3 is TGTGCCTGGAGTGTAGCAAGCTCCTACAATGAGCAGTTCTTC.

The CDR3 region has the DNA TGTGCCAGCAGTGAATTAAAGGGGCAGTTCTTC. The encoded protein is CASSELKGQFF. V gene TRBV2 combines with J gene TRBJ2-1; D gene uncertain. From germline, CDR1 is SNHLY and CDR2 FYNNEI. The CDR3 has 11 amino acids. Trimming shortened V by 2 bases and J by 12 bases, and 8 bases separated the two germline ends. The complete variable domain, with remaining parts taken from reference TRBV2 and TRBJ2-1, reads EPEVTQTPSHQVTQMGQEVILRCVPISNHLYFYWYRQILGQKVEFLVSFYNNEISEKSEIFDDQFSVERPDGSNFTLKIRSTKLEDSAMYFCASSELKGQFFGPGTRLTVL.

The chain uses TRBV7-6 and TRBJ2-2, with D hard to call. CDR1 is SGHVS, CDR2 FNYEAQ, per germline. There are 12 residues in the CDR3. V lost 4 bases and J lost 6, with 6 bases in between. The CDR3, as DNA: TGTGCCAGCAGCTCTGCCGCCGGGGAGCTGTTTTTT. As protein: CASSSAAGELFF. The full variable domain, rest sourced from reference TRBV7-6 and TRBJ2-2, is GAGVSQSPRYKVTKRGQDVALRCDPISGHVSLYWYRQALGQGPEFLTYFNYEAQQDKSGLPNDRFSAERPEGSISTLTIQRTEQRDSAMYRCASSSAAGELFFGEGSRLTVL.

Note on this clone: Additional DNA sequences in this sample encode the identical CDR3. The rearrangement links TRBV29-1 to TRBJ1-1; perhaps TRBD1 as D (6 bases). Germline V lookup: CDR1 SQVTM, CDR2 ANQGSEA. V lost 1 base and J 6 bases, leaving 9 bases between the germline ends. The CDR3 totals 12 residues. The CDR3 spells CSVEGTGPEAFF. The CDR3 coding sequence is TGCAGCGTTGAAGGTACAGGGCCTGAAGCTTTCTTT. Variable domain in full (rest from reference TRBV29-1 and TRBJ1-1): SAVISQKPSRDICQRGTSLTIQCQVDSQVTMMFWYRQQPGQSLTLIATANQGSEATYESGFVIDKFPISRPNLTFSTLTVSNMSPEDSSIYLCSVEGTGPEAFFGQGTRLTVV.

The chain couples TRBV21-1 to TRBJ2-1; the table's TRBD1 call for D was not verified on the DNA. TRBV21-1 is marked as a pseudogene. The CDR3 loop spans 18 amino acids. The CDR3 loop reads CASSKSEEGVVAYNEQFF. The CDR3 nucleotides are TGTGCCAGCAGCAAAAGTGAAGAAGGGGTCGTGGCCTACAATGAGCAGTTCTTC.

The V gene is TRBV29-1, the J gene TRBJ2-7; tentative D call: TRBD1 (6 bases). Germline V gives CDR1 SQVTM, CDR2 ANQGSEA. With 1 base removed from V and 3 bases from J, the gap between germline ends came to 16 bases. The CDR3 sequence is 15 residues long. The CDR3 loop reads CSVEGLPGVGYEQYF. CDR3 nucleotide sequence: TGCAGCGTTGAAGGACTCCCAGGGGTTGGCTACGAGCAGTACTTC.

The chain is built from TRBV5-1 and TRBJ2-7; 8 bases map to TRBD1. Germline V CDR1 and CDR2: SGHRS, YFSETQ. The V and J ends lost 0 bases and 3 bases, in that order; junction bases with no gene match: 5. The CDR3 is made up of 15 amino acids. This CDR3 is CASSLDTGGIYEQYF. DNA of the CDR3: TGCGCCAGCAGCTTGGATACAGGGGGGATCTACGAGCAGTACTTC.

CDR3 bases: TGTGCCTGGATAGGATACCCGTCTGCTGAAGCTTTCTTT. Residues: CAWIGYPSAEAFF. The chain carries TRBV30 and TRBJ1-1; the D is unclear. The CDR3 is 13 residues long. Germline V gene lookup returns CDR1 GTSNPN and CDR2 SVGIG (reference sequence). V lost 4 bases to trimming and J lost 6 bases, with 15 bases between them.

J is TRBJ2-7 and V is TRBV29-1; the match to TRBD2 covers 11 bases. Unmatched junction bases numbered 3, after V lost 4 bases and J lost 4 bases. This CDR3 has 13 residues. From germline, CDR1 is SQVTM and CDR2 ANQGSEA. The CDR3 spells CSVALAGEYEQYF. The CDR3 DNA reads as TGCAGCGTTGCACTAGCGGGAGAGTACGAGCAGTACTTC.

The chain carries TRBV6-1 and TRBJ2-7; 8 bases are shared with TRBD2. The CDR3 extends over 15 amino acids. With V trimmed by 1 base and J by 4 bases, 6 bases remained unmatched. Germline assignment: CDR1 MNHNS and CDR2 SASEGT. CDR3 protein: CASSEEASGSYEQYF. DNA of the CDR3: TGTGCCAGCAGTGAAGAGGCTAGCGGGTCATACGAGCAGTACTTC.

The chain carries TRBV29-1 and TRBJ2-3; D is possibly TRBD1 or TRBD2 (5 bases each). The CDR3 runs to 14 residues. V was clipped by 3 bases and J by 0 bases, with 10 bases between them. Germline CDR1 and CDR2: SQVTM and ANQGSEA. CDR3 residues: CSVDRDVSTDTQYF. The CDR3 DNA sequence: TGCAGCGTTGACCGGGACGTAAGCACAGATACGCAGTATTTT.

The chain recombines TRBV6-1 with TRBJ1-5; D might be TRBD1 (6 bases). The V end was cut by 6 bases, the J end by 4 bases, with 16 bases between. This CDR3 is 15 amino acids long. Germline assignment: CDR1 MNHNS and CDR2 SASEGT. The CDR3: CASRRGHSSNQPQHF. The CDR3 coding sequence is TGTGCCAGCAGACGGGGACACAGCTCAAATCAGCCCCAGCATTTT.

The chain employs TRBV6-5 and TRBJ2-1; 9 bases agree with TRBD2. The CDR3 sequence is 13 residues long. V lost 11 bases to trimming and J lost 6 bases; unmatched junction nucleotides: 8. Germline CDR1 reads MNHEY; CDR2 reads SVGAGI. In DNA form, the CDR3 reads TGTGCCGTAGGGCTAGCGGGATCCAATGAGCAGTTCTTC. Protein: CAVGLAGSNEQFF.

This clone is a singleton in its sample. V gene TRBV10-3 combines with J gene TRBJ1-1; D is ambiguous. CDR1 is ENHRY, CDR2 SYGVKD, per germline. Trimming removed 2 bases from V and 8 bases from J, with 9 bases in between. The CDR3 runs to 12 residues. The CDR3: CAISEGRWEAFF. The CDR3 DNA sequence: TGTGCCATCAGTGAGGGCAGATGGGAAGCTTTCTTT.

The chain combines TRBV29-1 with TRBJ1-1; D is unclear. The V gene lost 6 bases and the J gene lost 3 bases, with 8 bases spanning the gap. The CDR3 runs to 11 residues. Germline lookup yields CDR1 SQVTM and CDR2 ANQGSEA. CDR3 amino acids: CSVSHYTEAFF. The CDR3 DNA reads TGCAGCGTGTCCCACTACACTGAAGCTTTCTTT.

DNA of the CDR3: TGTGCCAGCAGCCTCCTGACCAATGAGCAGTTCTTC. Protein product: CASSLLTNEQFF. This chain connects TRBV7-8 to TRBJ2-1, with D uncertain. The CDR3 consists of 12 residues. Between the trimmed V and J ends, which lost 5 bases and 6 bases, there was a span of 8 bases. Germline assignment: CDR1 SGHVS and CDR2 FQNEAQ.

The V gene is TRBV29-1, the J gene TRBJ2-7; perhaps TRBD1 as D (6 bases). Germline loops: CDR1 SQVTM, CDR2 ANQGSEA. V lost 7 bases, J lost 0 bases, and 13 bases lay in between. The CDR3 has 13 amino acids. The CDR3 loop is CSATARGSYEQYF. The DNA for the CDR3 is TGCAGCGCAACTGCCAGGGGCTCCTACGAGCAGTACTTC.

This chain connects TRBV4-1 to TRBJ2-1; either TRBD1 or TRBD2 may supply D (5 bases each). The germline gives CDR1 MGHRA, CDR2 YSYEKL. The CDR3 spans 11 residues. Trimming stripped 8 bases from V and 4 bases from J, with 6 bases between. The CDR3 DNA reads TGCGCCAGCGGGGGATACAATGAGCAGTTCTTC. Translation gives CASGGYNEQFF.

The CDR3 nucleotides are TGTGCCACCAGCAGAGATCGGGGACGGGCCTACGAGCAGTACTTC. It yields the protein CATSRDRGRAYEQYF. The rearrangement joins TRBV15 to TRBJ2-7; either TRBD1 or TRBD2 may fit D (5 bases each). Trimming removed 0 bases at V and 2 bases at J, with 11 bases between. The CDR3 covers 15 residues. CDR1 LNHNV and CDR2 YYDKDF come from the germline V gene (reference sequence). Filled out from reference TRBV15 and TRBJ2-7, the complete variable domain reads DAMVIQNPRYQVTQFGKPVTLSCSQTLNHNVMYWYQQKSSQAPKLLFHYYDKDFNNEADTPDNFQSRRPNTSFCFLDIRSPGLGDTAMYLCATSRDRGRAYEQYFGPGTRLTVT.

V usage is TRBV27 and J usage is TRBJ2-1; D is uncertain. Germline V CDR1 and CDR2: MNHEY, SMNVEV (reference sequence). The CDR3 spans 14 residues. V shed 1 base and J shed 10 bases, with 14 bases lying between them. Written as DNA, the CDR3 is TGTGCCAGCAGTTTATTTGGGCTAGGCGGCGAGCAGTTCTTC. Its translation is CASSLFGLGGEQFF.

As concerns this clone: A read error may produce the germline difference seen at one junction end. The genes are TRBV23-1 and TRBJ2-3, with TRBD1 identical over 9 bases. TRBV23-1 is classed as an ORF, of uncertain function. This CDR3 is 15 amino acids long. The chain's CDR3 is CASSSGTGRTDTQYF. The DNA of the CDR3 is TGTGCCAGCAGTTCCGGGACAGGGCGAACAGATACGCAGTATTTT.

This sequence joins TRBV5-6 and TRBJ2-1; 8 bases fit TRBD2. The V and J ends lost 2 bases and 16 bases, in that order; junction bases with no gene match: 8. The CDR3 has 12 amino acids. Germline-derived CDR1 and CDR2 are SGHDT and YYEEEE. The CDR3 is CASSFGSGKEFF. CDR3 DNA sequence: TGTGCCAGCAGCTTCGGTAGCGGGAAGGAATTCTTC.

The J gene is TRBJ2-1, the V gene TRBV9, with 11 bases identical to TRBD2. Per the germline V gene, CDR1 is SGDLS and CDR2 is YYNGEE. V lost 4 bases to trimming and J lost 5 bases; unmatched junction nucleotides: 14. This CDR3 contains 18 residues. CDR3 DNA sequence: TGTGCCAGCAGCACCGCACTAGCGGGAGTAGGGGGAGACAATGAGCAGTTCTTC. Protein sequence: CASSTALAGVGGDNEQFF.

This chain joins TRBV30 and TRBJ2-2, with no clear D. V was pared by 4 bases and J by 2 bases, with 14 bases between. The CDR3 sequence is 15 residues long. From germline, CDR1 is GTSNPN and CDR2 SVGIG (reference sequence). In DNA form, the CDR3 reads TGTGCCTGGACCGAGGCGGAACCAAACACCGGGGAGCTGTTTTTT. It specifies CAWTEAEPNTGELFF.

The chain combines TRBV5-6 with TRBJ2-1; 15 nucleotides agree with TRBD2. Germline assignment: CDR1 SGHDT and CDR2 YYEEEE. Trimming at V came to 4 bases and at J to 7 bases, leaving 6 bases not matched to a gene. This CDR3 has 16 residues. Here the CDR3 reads CASSTGTSGRRNEQFF. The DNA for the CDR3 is TGTGCCAGCAGCACCGGGACTAGCGGGAGGAGGAATGAGCAGTTCTTC.